This section outlines one T cell receptor beta chain sequence together with its context. Its antigen is not yet known. The record has no base qualities; no much larger clone is one base away. This entry belongs to a study of type 1 regulatory T cells (dated by TCRdb to the early 2020s). For context, the study as a whole: The study characterized an in vitro protocol that generated a Tr1-enriched, alloantigen-specific CD4 T cell product named T-allo10. T-allo10 was being tested clinically in patients with hematological malignancies who were undergoing allogeneic hematopoietic stem cell transplantation.

Sequencing was performed on an Illumina MiSeq. TCRdb passed the public sequencing reads through fastp at Q25 and MiXCR, retaining productive beta sequences. Rows are combined by CDR3 protein, so each entry shows the most common genes and DNA. The sample table contains 80,000 to 100,000 distinct CDR3 sequences; only one count was recorded for around a third of them. The ten largest make up less than 2.5% of the sample. The germline V gene sets CDR1 to SGHRS and CDR2 to YFSETQ. Between the V and J ends, shortened by 4 bases and 0 bases respectively, the junction contains 4 bases. From cysteine to phenylalanine, the CDR3 is 13 amino acids long. Only the CDR3 DNA is retained, 39 bases long and in frame from the first base.

Sequenced input: CD4+ T cells, either the whole sample or a sorted fraction (not recorded which). The source of this sequence is a human donor in good health. Rearrangement joined TRBV5-1 to TRBJ2-2; the D gene identity is not certain. The DNA sequence is given as TGCGCCAGCAGCATCGCGAACACCGGGGAGCTGTTTTTT. It translates as CASSIANTGELFF.